Listed here are 14 T cell receptor beta chains from one sample, sequenced in a study of tumor-infiltrating lymphocytes in primary liver carcinoma. In addition to blood RNA drawn from unsorted whole blood, germline DNA was extracted. A constant-region primer served to make TCR beta cDNA from roughly 460 ng total RNA. Researchers made the TCR beta libraries by running three nested multiplex PCR rounds with slightly modified ARM-PCR. TRBV1-TRBV30 forward and Cbeta reverse primers drove the first two roughly 10-cycle rounds. TCRdb reanalysed the multiplex PCR reads using MiXCR and keeps one entry per CDR3 protein. The sample lists a few hundred thousand distinct CDR3 sequences, 50% to 75% seen once, with 15% to 20% in the top ten. Sequenced input: peripheral blood. The receptors stem from a woman in her thirties with primary liver carcinoma and hepatitis B virus infection.

Details on this clonotype: One end of the junction fails to match germline, which may point to a read error. The V gene is TRBV6-2 or TRBV6-3, the J gene TRBJ2-3; TRBD2 matches at 12 bases. This CDR3 contains 18 residues. Germline V gene lookup returns CDR1 MNHEY and CDR2 SVGEGT. CDR3 nucleotide sequence: TGTGCCAGCAGTTACAATCCAAGGAGACTAGCGGGAGTAGATATGCAGTATTTT. Amino acids: CASSYNPRRLAGVDMQYF.

Comments on this clonotype: One junction end does not reproduce the germline sequence, and a read error may be involved. The rearrangement joins TRBV12-3 or TRBV12-4 to TRBJ1-5, with D possibly being TRBD1 (5 bases). This CDR3 region has 16 residues. The CDR3 DNA reads as TGTGCCGGCAGTTTCGGTGTCGGGGGGTGGAATCAGCCCCAGCATTTT. It is translated as CAGSFGVGGWNQPQHF.

With respect to this clonotype: One end of the junction does not line up with germline, which may come from a read error. The chain couples TRBV5-1 to TRBJ1-1, with TRBD1 matching 8 bases. CDR1 SGHRS and CDR2 YFSETQ come from the germline V gene. The CDR3 length is 16 residues. CDR3 nucleotide sequence: TGCGCCAACAGCTTGATGCAGGGGGCTGTAGGAGCTGAAGCTTTCTTT. Translating gives CANSLMQGAVGAEAFF.

Notes on this clonotype: The junction departs from the called germline gene at one end, perhaps through a read error. This sequence joins TRBV6-5 and TRBJ2-7, with TRBD2 matching over 9 bases. CDR1 MNHEY and CDR2 SVGAGI come from the germline V gene. There are 14 residues in the CDR3. In DNA, the CDR3 is TGTACCAGCAGTTTAGCGGGAGCGGTAAGCGAGCAGTACTTC. It translates to CTSSLAGAVSEQYF.

This chain connects TRBV29-1 to TRBJ1-2; 7 bases are shared with TRBD1. V shed 4 bases and J 7 bases; nucleotides not matched to a gene: 12. The germline CDR1 and CDR2 sequences are SQVTM and ANQGSEA. This CDR3 contains 14 residues. CDR3 sequence reads: CSVVGTVNLCGYTF. CDR3 nucleotide sequence: TGCAGCGTTGTTGGGACAGTGAACTTGTGTGGCTACACCTTC.

In the case of this clonotype: Compared with germline, one end of the junction differs, possibly owing to a read error. The rearrangement links TRBV6-2 or TRBV6-3 to TRBJ1-6, with 8 bases lining up with TRBD1. The length of the CDR3 is 17 residues. CDR1 and CDR2 (germline): MNHEY, SVGEGT. CDR3 sequence: CASNYTRYLTGESPLHF. CDR3 sequence (DNA): TGTGCCAGCAATTACACCCGATACCTGACAGGGGAATCACCCCTCCACTTT.

Notes on this clonotype: This CDR3 fails to terminate in the conserved phenylalanine or tryptophan, so it likely reflects a read error. This sequence joins TRBV28 and TRBJ1-1; TRBD1 is a possible D gene (5 bases). Trimming shortened V by 6 bases and J by 11 bases, and 16 bases separated the two germline ends. Looked up from germline, CDR1 is MDHEN and CDR2 is SYDVKM. This CDR3 has 12 amino acids. The CDR3 bases are TGTGCCAGCAGAGACCGGGGGTTTGGCGCTTTCATT. Translation: CASRDRGFGAFI.

The CDR3 protein is CASSYSVSERAHGPDTQYF. In nucleotides, the CDR3 is TGTGCCAGCAGTTACTCGGTTAGCGAGAGGGCCCACGGCCCAGATACGCAGTATTTT. This chain connects TRBV6-5 to TRBJ2-3, with a weak D call TRBD2 (5 bases). V was pared by 0 bases and J by 4 bases, with 23 bases between. Germline loops: CDR1 MNHEY, CDR2 SVGAGI. This CDR3 contains 19 residues.

With respect to this clonotype: The junction differs from germline at one of its ends, possibly a read error. The chain employs TRBV11-2 and TRBJ2-2, with D possibly TRBD2 on 5 matching bases. Germline assignment: CDR1 SGHAT and CDR2 FQNNGV. This CDR3 is built from 15 residues. The CDR3 DNA sequence: TGTGCCAGCAGCATTACAGCTTTGAACACCGGGGAACTGTTTTTT. Protein sequence: CASSITALNTGELFF.

This clonotype has just a few counts. V usage is TRBV30 and J usage is TRBJ2-7, with 9 bases aligning to TRBD1. Germline CDR1 and CDR2: GTSNPN and SVGIG (reference sequence). The CDR3 runs 13 residues. J lost 4 bases, V lost 1 base, and 2 bases had no gene match. The CDR3 DNA reads TGTGCCTGGAGTGCGGGACAGGGATACGAGCAGTACTTC. Protein product: CAWSAGQGYEQYF.

As concerns this clonotype: This may come from a read error, since a much larger clone is one base off. The V and J genes are TRBV6-5 and TRBJ2-3; TRBD2 is a possible D gene (6 bases). This CDR3 is 19 amino acids long. Germline V gene data show CDR1 as MNHEY and CDR2 as SVGAGI. Written as DNA, the CDR3 is TGTGCCGGCAGTTACTCGAGGGCCGGGACTCCAAAGCCCACAGATACGCAGTATTTT. This gives the protein CAGSYSRAGTPKPTDTQYF.

This clonotype occurred a few times. The chain carries TRBV12-3 or TRBV12-4 and TRBJ2-7; TRBD1 might be the D (6 bases). The CDR3 runs 15 residues. V was pared by 3 bases and J by 2 bases, with 14 bases between. CDR3 amino acids: CASSFTGPLAYEQYF. In DNA form, the CDR3 reads TGTGCCAGCAGTTTCACAGGGCCCTTGGCCTACGAGCAGTACTTC.

As for this clonotype: A read error may be the cause here, since a much bigger clone is one base away. The chain couples TRBV4-1 to TRBJ2-7, with TRBD2 matching 9 bases. CDR3 length: 15 amino acids. Germline CDR1 MGHRA, CDR2 YSYEKL. The DNA for the CDR3 is TGCGCCAACAGCCAGATCCGCGGGAGGGCCTACGAGCAGTACTTC. Its translation: CANSQIRGRAYEQYF.

This chain joins TRBV11-2 and TRBJ1-1; possibly TRBD1 for D (6 bases). The length of the CDR3 is 15 residues. Trimming removed 6 bases from V and 8 bases from J, with 22 bases in between. Germline CDR1 reads SGHAT; CDR2 reads FQNNGV. Here the CDR3 reads CASRTGDRTNIEAFF. The CDR3 region has the DNA TGTGCCAGCAGGACCGGCGACAGGACGAACATCGAAGCTTTCTTT.